This T cell receptor beta chain came from a study of cytomegalovirus exposure and HLA in healthy donors. Study as a whole: Earlier findings included 117 million unique TCR beta sequences obtained from 150 million to 200 million T cells.

The CDR3 sequence is 12 residues long. Deletions cut 5 bases from V and 1 base from J, with 4 bases between. Germline V gene sequence: CDR1 SGHVS, CDR2 FNYEAQ. PCR employed 60 Vbeta and 13 Jbeta primers. Libraries were prepared by immunoSEQ multiplex PCR; TCRdb keeps only in-frame clonotypes and omits some of them. The table records around 160,000 clones, 68% of them present only once. The sequence was collected from a man aged 50 to 59 in good health and CMV-seronegative. The material sequenced was PBMCs. The rearrangement joins TRBV7-6 to TRBJ2-3; D not certain. The CDR3 bases are TGTGCCAGCAGCCATCGCACAGATACGCAGTATTTT. It specifies CASSHRTDTQYF. The variable domain in full, completed from reference TRBV7-6 and TRBJ2-3, reads GAGVSQSPRYKVTKRGQDVALRCDPISGHVSLYWYRQALGQGPEFLTYFNYEAQQDKSGLPNDRFSAERPEGSISTLTIQRTEQRDSAMYRCASSHRTDTQYFGPGTRLTVL.